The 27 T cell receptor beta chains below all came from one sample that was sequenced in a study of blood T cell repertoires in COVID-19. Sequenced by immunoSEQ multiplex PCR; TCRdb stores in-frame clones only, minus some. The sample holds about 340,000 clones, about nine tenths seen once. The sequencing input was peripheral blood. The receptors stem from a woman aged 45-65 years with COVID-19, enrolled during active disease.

The CDR3 loop is CAWMGLAGEQYF. CDR3 DNA sequence: TGTGCCTGGATGGGACTAGCGGGAGAGCAGTACTTC. The V gene is TRBV30, the J gene TRBJ2-7; TRBD2 matches at 13 bases. V shed 4 bases and J 7 bases; nucleotides not matched to a gene: 1. Germline V lookup: CDR1 GTSNPN, CDR2 SVGIG (reference sequence). This CDR3 contains 12 residues.

In DNA form, the CDR3 reads TGTGCCAGCAGCCCGACCGGGAATAGCAATCAGCCCCAGCATTTT. Encoded protein: CASSPTGNSNQPQHF. The rearrangement joins TRBV11-2 to TRBJ1-5; D not resolved. The V end lost 5 bases, the J end lost 0 bases, and 11 bases lay between the germline ends. Germline V lookup: CDR1 SGHAT, CDR2 FQNNGV. The CDR3 is made up of 15 amino acids. Full variable domain (outside the CDR3, taken from reference TRBV11-2 and TRBJ1-5): EAGVAQSPRYKIIEKRQSVAFWCNPISGHATLYWYQQILGQGPKLLIQFQNNGVVDDSQLPKDRFSAERLKGVDSTLKIQPAKLEDSAVYLCASSPTGNSNQPQHFGDGTRLSIL.

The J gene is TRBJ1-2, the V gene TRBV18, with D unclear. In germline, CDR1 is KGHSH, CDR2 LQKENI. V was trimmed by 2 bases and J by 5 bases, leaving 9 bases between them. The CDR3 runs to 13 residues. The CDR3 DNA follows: TGTGCCAGCTCACCAATCGAGGGTTATGGCTACACCTTC. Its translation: CASSPIEGYGYTF. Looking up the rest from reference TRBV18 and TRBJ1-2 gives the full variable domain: NAGVMQNPRHLVRRRGQEARLRCSPMKGHSHVYWYRQLPEEGLKFMVYLQKENIIDESGMPKERFSAEFPKEGPSILRIQQVVRGDSAAYFCASSPIEGYGYTFGSGTRLTVV.

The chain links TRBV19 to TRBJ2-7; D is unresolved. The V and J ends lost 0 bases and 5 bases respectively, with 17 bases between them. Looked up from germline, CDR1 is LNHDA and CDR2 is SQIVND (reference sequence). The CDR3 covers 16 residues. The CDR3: CASSIDPRLRPDEQYF. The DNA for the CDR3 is TGTGCCAGTAGTATAGATCCCAGACTCCGCCCGGACGAGCAGTACTTC.

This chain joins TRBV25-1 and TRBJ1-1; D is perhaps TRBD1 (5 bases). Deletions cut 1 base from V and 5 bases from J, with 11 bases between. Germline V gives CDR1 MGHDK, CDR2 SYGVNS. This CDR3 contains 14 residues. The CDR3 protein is CASSELGPGTEAFF. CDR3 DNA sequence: TGTGCCAGCAGTGAATTGGGGCCCGGTACTGAAGCTTTCTTT.

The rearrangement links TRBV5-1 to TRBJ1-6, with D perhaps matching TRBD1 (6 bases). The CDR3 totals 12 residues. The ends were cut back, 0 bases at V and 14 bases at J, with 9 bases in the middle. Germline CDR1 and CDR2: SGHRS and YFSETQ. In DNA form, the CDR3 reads TGCGCCAGCAGCTTGGAACAGGGAGCCCTCCACTTT. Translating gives CASSLEQGALHF. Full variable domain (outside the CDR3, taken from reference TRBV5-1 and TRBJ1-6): KAGVTQTPRYLIKTRGQQVTLSCSPISGHRSVSWYQQTPGQGLQFLFEYFSETQRNKGNFPGRFSGRQFSNSRSEMNVSTLELGDSALYLCASSLEQGALHFGNGTRLTVT.

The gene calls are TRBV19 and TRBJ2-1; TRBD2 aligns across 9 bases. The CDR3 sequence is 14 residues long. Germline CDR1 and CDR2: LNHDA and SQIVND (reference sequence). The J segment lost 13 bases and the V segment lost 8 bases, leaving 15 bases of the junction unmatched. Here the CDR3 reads CASLPRGLAGVQFF. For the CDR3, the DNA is TGTGCCAGTTTACCGCGGGGGTTAGCGGGAGTACAGTTCTTC.

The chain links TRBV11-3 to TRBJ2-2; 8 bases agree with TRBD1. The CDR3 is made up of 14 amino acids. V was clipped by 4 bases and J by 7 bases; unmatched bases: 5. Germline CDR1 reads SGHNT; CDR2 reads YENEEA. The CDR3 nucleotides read TGTGCCAGCAGCTCCCGACAGGGGAACGGGGAGCTGTTTTTT. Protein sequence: CASSSRQGNGELFF.

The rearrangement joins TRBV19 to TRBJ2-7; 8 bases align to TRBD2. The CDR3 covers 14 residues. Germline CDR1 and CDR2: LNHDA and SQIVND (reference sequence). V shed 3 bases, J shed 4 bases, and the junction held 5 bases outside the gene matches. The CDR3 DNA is TGTGCCAGTAGTATTTCGGGAGGGCCGTACGAGCAGTACTTC. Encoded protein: CASSISGGPYEQYF.

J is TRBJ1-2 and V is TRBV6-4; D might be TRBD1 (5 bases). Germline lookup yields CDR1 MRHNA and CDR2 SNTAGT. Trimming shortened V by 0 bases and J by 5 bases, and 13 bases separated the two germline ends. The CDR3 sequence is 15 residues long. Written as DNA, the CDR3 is TGTGCCAGCAGTGACTCGGGAATCCGGGGGTATGGCTACACCTTC. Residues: CASSDSGIRGYGYTF.

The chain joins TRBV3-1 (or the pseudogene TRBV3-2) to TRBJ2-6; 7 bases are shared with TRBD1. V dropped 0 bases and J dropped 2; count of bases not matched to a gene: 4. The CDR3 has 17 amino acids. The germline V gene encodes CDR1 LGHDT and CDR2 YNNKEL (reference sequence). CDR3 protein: CASSQDRGRAGANVLTF. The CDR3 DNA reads TGTGCCAGCAGCCAAGATAGGGGGCGAGCTGGGGCCAACGTCCTGACTTTC.

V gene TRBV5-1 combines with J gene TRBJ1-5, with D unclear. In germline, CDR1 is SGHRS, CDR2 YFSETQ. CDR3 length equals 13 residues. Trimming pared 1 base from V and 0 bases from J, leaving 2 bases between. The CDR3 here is CASSLRSNQPQHF. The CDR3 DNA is TGCGCCAGCAGCTTGCGTAGCAATCAGCCCCAGCATTTT.

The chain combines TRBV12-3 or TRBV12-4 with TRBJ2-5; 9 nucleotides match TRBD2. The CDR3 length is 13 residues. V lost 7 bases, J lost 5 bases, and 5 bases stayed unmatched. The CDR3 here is CASTGGRGETQYF. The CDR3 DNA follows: TGTGCCAGCACGGGCGGGAGGGGGGAGACCCAGTACTTC.

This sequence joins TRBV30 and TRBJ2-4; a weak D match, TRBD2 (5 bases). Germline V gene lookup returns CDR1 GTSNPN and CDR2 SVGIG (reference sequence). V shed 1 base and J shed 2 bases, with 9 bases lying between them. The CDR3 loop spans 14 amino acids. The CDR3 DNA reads TGTGCCTGGAGTGGAGGGAATACCAAAAACATTCAGTACTTC. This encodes CAWSGGNTKNIQYF.

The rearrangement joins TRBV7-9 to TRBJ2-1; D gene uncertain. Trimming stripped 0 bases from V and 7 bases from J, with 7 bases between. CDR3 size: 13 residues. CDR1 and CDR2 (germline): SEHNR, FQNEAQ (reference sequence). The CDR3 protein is CASSLAIRNEQFF. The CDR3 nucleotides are TGTGCCAGCAGCTTAGCGATCCGGAATGAGCAGTTCTTC.

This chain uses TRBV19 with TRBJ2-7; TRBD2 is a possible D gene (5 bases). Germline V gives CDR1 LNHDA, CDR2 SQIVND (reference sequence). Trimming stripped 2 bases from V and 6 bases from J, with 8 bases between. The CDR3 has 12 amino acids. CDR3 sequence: CASSILGGEQYF. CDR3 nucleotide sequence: TGTGCCAGTAGTATACTAGGAGGCGAGCAGTACTTC.

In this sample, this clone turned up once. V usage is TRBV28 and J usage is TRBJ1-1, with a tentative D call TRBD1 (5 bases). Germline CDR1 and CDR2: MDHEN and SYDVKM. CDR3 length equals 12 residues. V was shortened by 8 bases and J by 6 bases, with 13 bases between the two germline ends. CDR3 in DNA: TGTGCCAGCCGGGGAGGGGTCGCTGAAGCTTTCTTT. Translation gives CASRGGVAEAFF.

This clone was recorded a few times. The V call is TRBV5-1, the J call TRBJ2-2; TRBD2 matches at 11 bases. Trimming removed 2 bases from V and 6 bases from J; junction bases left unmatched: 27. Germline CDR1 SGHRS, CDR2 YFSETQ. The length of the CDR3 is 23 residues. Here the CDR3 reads CASSLAKVRAGSSGRAGAGELFF. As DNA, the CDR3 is TGCGCCAGCAGCTTAGCCAAGGTTCGGGCAGGGAGTAGCGGGAGGGCCGGGGCCGGGGAGCTGTTTTTT.

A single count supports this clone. The CDR3 DNA reads as TGTGCCAGCAGCTTCAGGGGTCCTGGAAACACCATATATTTT. This codes for CASSFRGPGNTIYF. The chain carries TRBV7-2 and TRBJ1-3; D is possibly TRBD1 (6 bases). Trimming took off 3 bases at V and 2 bases at J, with 8 bases between the two ends. CDR3 length: 14 residues. The germline V gene has CDR1 SGHTA and CDR2 FQGNSA.

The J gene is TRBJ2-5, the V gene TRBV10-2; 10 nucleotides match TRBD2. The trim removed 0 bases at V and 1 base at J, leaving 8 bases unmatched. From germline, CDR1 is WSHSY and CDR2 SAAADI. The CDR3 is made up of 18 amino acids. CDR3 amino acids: CASSESIAGGTFQETQYF. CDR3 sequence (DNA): TGCGCCAGCAGTGAGTCAATAGCGGGAGGTACATTCCAAGAGACCCAGTACTTC.

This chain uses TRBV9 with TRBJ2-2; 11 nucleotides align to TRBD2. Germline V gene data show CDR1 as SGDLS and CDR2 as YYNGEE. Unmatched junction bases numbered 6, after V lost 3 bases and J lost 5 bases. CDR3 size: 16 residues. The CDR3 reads CASSGSGRAFTGELFF. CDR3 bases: TGTGCCAGCAGCGGTAGCGGGAGGGCCTTTACCGGGGAGCTGTTTTTT.

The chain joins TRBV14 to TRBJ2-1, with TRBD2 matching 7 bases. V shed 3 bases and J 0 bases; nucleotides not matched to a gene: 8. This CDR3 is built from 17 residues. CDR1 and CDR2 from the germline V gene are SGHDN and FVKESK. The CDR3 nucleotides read TGTGCCAGCAGCCAGTACACTAGCGCAAGCTCCTACAATGAGCAGTTCTTC. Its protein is CASSQYTSASSYNEQFF. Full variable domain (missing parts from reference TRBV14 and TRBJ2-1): EAGVTQFPSHSVIEKGQTVTLRCDPISGHDNLYWYRRVMGKEIKFLLHFVKESKQDESGMPNNRFLAERTGGTYSTLKVQPAELEDSGVYFCASSQYTSASSYNEQFFGPGTRLTVL.

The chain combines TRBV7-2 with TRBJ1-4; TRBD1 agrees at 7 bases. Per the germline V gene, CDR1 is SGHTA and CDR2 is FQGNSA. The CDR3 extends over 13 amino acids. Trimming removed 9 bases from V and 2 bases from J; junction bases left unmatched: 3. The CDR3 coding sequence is TGTGCCAGTCAACAGGGGACTAATGAAAAACTGTTTTTT. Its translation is CASQQGTNEKLFF.

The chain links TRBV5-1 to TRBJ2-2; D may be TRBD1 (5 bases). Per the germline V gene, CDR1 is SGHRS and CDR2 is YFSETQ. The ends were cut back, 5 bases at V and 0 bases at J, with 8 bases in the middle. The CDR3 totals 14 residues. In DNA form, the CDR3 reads TGCGCCAGCAGTAAGGGGACGAACACCGGGGAGCTGTTTTTT. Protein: CASSKGTNTGELFF. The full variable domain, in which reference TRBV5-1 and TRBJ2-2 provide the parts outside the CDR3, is KAGVTQTPRYLIKTRGQQVTLSCSPISGHRSVSWYQQTPGQGLQFLFEYFSETQRNKGNFPGRFSGRQFSNSRSEMNVSTLELGDSALYLCASSKGTNTGELFFGEGSRLTVL.

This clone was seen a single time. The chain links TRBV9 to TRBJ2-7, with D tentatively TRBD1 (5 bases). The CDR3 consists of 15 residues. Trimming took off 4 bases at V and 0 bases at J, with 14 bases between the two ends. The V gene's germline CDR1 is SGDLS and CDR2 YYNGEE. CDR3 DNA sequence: TGTGCCAGCAGCAACCAAGACAGTTCCTCCTACGAGCAGTACTTC. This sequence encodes CASSNQDSSSYEQYF.

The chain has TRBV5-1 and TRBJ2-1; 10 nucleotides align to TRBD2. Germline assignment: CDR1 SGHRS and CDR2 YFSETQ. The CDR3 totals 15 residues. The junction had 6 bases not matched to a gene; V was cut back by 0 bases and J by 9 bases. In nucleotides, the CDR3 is TGCGCCAGCAGCTTGGTGCCTAGCGGGAGTCTTGAGCAGTTCTTC. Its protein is CASSLVPSGSLEQFF. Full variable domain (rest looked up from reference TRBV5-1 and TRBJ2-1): KAGVTQTPRYLIKTRGQQVTLSCSPISGHRSVSWYQQTPGQGLQFLFEYFSETQRNKGNFPGRFSGRQFSNSRSEMNVSTLELGDSALYLCASSLVPSGSLEQFFGPGTRLTVL.

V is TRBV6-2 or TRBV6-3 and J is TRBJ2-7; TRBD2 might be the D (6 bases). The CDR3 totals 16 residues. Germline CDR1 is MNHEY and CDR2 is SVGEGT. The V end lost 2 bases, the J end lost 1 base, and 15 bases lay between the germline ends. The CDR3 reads CASSYLVGGTSYEQYF. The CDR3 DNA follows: TGTGCCAGCAGTTACCTGGTCGGCGGGACTTCCTACGAGCAGTACTTC.